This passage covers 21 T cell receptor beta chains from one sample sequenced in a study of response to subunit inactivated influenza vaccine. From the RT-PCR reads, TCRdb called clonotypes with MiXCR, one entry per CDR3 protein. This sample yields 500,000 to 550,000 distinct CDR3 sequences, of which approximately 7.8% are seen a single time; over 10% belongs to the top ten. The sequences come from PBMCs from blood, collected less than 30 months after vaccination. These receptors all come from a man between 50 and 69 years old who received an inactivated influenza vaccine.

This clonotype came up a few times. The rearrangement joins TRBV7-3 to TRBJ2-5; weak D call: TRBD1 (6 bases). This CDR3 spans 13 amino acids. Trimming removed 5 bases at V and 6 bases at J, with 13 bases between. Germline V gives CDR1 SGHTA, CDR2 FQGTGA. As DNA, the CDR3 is TGTGCCAGCAGCGAAGGGGGTGGCCAGACCCAGTACTTC. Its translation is CASSEGGGQTQYF.

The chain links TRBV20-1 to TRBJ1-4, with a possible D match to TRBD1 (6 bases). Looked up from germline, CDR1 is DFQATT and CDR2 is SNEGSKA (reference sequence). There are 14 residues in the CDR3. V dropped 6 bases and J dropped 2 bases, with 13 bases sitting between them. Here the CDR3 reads CSARGGGTNEKLFF. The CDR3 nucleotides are TGCAGTGCCCGAGGGGGGGGCACTAATGAAAAACTGTTTTTT.

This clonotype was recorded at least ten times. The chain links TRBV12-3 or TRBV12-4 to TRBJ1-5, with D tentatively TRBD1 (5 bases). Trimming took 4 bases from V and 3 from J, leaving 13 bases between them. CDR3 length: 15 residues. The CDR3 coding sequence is TGTGCCAGCAGTTCCAGGGATCGAGTCAATCAGCCCCAGCATTTT. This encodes CASSSRDRVNQPQHF.

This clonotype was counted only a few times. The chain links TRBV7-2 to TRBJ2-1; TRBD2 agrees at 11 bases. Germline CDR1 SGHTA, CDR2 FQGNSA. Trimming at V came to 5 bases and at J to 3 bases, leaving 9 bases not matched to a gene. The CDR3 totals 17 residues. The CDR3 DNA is TGTGCCAGCAGCGTACTAGCGGGAGTCTACGGCTACAATGAGCAGTTCTTC. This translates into CASSVLAGVYGYNEQFF.

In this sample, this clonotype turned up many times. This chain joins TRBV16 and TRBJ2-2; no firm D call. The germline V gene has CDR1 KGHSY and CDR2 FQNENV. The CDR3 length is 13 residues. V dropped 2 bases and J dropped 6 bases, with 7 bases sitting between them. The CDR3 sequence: CASSQKFAGELFF. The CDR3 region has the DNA TGTGCCAGCAGCCAAAAATTCGCCGGGGAGCTGTTTTTT. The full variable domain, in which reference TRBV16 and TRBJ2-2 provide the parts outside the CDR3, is GEEVAQTPKHLVRGEGQKAKLYCAPIKGHSYVFWYQQVLKNEFKFLISFQNENVFDETGMPKERFSAKCLPNSPCSLEIQATKLEDSAVYFCASSQKFAGELFFGEGSRLTVL.

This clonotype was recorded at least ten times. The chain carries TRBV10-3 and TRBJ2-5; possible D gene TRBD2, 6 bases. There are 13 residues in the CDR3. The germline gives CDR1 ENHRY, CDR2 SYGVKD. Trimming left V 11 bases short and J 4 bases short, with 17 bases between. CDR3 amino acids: CAVLPMGGETQYF. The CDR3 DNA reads TGTGCCGTCCTCCCGATGGGGGGAGAGACCCAGTACTTC.

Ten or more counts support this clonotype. The CDR3 loop reads CATSDARTIPTYNEQFF. The DNA for the CDR3 is TGTGCCACCAGTGATGCAAGGACCATCCCCACCTACAATGAGCAGTTCTTC. This chain links TRBV24-1 with TRBJ2-1; D is unresolved. CDR1 is KGHDR, CDR2 SFDVKD, per germline. This CDR3 is 17 amino acids long. The V and J ends lost 3 bases and 2 bases respectively, with 16 bases between them.

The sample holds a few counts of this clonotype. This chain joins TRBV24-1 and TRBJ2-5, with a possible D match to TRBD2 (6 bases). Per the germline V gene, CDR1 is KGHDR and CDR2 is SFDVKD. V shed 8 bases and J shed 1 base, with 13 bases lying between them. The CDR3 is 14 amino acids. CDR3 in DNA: TGTGCCACCACCCCCGGGAGCTTCCAAGAGACCCAGTACTTC. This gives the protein CATTPGSFQETQYF.

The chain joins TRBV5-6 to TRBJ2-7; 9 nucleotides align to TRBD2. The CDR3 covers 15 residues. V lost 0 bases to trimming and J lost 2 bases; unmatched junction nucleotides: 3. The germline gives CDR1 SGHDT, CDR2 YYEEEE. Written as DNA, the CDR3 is TGTGCCAGCAGCTTGGCCGTAGCGGGAGCCTACGAGCAGTACTTC. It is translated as CASSLAVAGAYEQYF.

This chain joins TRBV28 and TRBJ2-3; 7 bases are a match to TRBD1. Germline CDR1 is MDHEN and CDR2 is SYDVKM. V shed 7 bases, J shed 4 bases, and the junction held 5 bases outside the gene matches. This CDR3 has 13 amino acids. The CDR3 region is CASNRGRADTQYF. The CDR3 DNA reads TGTGCCAGCAATAGGGGGCGGGCAGATACGCAGTATTTT.

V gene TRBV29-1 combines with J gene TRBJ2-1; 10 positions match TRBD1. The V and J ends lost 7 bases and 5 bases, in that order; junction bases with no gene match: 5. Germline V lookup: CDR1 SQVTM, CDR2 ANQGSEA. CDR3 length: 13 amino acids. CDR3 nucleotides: TGCAGCGCATTGGACAGGGGGAACAATGAGCAGTTCTTC. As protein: CSALDRGNNEQFF.

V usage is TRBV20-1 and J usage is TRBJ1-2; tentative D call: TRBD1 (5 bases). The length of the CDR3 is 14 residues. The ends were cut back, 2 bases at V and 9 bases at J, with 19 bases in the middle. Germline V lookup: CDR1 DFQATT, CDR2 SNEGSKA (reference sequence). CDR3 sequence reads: CSARIGGKPDSYTF. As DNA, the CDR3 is TGCAGTGCTAGAATTGGGGGGAAGCCGGATAGCTACACCTTC.

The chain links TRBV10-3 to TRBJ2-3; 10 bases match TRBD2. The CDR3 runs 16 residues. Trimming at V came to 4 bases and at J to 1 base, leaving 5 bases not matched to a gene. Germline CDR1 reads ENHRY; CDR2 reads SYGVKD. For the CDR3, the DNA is TGTGCCATCAGTGGGAGGACTAGCGGAGGCACAGATACGCAGTATTTT. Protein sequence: CAISGRTSGGTDTQYF.

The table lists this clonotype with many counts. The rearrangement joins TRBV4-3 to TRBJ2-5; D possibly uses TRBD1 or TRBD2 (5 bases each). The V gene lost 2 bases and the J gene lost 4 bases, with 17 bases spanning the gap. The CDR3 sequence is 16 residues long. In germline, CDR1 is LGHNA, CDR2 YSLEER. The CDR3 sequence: CASSQNAGTRTETQYF. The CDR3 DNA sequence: TGCGCCAGCAGCCAAAACGCCGGGACCAGGACAGAGACCCAGTACTTC.

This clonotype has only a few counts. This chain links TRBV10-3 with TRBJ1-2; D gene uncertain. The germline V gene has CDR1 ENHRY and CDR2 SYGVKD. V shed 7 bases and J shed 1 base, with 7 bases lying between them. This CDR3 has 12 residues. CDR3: CAIKVSNYGYTF. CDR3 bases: TGTGCCATCAAAGTCAGTAACTATGGCTACACCTTC.

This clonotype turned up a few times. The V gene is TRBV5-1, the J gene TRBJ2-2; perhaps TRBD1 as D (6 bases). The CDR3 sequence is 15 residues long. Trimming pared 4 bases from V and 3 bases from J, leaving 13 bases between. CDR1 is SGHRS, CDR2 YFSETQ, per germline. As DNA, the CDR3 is TGCGCCAGCAGCCTAAGACAGGACTACACCGGGGAGCTGTTTTTT. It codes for CASSLRQDYTGELFF.

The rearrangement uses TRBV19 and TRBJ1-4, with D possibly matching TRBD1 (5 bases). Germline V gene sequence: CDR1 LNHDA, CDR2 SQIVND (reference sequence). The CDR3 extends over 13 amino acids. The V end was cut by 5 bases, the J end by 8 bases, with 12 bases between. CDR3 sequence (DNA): TGTGCCAGTAGTGAACGGACACTAGAAAAACTGTTTTTT. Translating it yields CASSERTLEKLFF. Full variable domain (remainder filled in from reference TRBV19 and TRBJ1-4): DGGITQSPKYLFRKEGQNVTLSCEQNLNHDAMYWYRQDPGQGLRLIYYSQIVNDFQKGDIAEGYSVSREKKESFPLTVTSAQKNPTAFYLCASSERTLEKLFFGSGTQLSVL.

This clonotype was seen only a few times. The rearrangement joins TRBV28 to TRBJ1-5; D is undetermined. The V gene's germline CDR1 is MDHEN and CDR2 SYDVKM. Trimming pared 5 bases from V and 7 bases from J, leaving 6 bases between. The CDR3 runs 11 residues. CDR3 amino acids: CASSRQQPQHF. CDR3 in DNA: TGTGCCAGCAGTCGCCAACAGCCCCAGCATTTT.

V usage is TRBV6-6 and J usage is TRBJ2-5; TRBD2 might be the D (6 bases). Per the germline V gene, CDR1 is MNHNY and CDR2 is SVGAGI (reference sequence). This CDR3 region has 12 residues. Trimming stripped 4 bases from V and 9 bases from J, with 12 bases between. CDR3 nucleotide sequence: TGTGCCAGCAGTTCGGCGGGGACTGCCCAGTACTTC. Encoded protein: CASSSAGTAQYF.

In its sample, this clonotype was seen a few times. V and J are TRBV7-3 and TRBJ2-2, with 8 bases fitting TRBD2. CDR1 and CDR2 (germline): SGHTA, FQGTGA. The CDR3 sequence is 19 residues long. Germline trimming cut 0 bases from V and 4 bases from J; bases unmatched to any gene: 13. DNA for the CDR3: TGTGCCAGCAGCTTAACGGGGCCTTGGCTAGCGGGCGTCACCGGGGAGCTGTTTTTT. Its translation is CASSLTGPWLAGVTGELFF.

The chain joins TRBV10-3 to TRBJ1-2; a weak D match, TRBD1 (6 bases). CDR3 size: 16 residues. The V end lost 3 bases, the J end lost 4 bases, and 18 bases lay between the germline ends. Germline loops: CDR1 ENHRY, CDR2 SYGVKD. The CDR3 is CAISELQGGVGYGYTF. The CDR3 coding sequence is TGTGCCATCAGTGAACTACAGGGAGGAGTGGGCTATGGCTACACCTTC.